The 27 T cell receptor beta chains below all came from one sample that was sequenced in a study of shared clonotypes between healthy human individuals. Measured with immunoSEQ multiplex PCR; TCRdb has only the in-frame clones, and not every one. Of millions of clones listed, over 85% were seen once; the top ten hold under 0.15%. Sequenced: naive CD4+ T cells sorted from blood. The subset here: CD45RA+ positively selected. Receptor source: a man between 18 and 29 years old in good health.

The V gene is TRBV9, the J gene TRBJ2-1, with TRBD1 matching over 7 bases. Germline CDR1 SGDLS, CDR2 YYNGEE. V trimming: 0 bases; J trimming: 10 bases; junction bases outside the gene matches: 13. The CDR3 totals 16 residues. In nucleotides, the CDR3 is TGTGCCAGCAGCGTAGGTGTTATTGAGGGGGCAGAGGAGCAGTTCTTC. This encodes CASSVGVIEGAEEQFF.

CDR3 nucleotides: TGTGCCAGCAAAACAGGATACACAATTAATCAGCCCCAGCATTTT. Translating gives CASKTGYTINQPQHF. The V and J genes are TRBV6-1 and TRBJ1-5; tentatively, D is TRBD1 (5 bases). Germline V gives CDR1 MNHNS, CDR2 SASEGT. CDR3 length: 15 residues. Deletions cut 7 bases from V and 4 bases from J, with 17 bases between.

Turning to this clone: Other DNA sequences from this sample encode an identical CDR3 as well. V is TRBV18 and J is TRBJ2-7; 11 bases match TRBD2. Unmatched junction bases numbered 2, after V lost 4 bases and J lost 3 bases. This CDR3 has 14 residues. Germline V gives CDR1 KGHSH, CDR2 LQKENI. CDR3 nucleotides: TGTGCCAGCTCACTCGGGACTAGCGGCTACGAGCAGTACTTC. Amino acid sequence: CASSLGTSGYEQYF.

CDR3 sequence reads: CASSTTGGNSPLHF. The DNA of the CDR3 is TGTGCCAGCAGTACGACAGGGGGCAATTCACCCCTCCACTTT. The chain uses TRBV6-5 and TRBJ1-6, with 10 bases identical to TRBD1. This CDR3 contains 14 residues. CDR1 MNHEY and CDR2 SVGAGI come from the germline V gene. V gave up 5 bases and J gave up 7 bases; unmatched junction bases: 2.

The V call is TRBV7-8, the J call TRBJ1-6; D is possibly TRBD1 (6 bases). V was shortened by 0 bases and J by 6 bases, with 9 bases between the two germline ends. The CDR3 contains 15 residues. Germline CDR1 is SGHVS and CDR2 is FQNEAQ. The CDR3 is CASSLATGTNSPLHF. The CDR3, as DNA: TGTGCCAGCAGCTTAGCCACAGGGACTAATTCACCCCTCCACTTT.

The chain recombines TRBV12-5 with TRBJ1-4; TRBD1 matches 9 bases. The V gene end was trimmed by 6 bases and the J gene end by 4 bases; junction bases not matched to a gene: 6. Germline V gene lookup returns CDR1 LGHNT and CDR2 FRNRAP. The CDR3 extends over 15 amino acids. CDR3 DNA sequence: TGTGCTAGTGGCCCTGACAGGGGGTTTAATGAAAAACTGTTTTTT. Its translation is CASGPDRGFNEKLFF.

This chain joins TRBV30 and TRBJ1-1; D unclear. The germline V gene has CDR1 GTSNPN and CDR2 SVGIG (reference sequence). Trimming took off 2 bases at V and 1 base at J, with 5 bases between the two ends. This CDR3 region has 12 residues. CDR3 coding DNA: TGTGCCTGGAGTCTAAAGAACACTGAAGCTTTCTTT. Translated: CAWSLKNTEAFF.

This CDR3 is CAWSGIQGYEQYF. The CDR3 DNA follows: TGTGCCTGGAGTGGAATACAGGGTTACGAGCAGTACTTC. The J gene is TRBJ2-7, the V gene TRBV30; tentative D call: TRBD1 (6 bases). This CDR3 has 13 amino acids. V lost 1 base and J 4 bases, leaving 11 bases between the germline ends. Germline V lookup: CDR1 GTSNPN, CDR2 SVGIG (reference sequence).

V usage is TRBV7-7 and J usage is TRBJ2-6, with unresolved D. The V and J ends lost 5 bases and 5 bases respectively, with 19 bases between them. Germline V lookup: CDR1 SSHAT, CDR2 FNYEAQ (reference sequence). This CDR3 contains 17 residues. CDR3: CASSLQRPQSRANVLTF. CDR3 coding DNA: TGTGCCAGCAGCCTGCAACGGCCACAAAGTCGGGCCAACGTCCTGACTTTC.

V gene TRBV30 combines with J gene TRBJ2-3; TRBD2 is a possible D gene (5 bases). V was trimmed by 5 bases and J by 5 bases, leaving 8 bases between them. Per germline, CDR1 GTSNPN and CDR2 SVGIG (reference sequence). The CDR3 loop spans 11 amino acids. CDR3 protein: CAWGRLDTQYF. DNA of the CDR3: TGTGCCTGGGGGAGACTAGATACGCAGTATTTT. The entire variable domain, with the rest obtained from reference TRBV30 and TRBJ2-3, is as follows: SQTIHQWPATLVQPVGSPLSLECTVEGTSNPNLYWYRQAAGRGLQLLFYSVGIGQISSEVPQNLSASRPQDRQFILSSKKLLLSDSGFYLCAWGRLDTQYFGPGTRLTVL.

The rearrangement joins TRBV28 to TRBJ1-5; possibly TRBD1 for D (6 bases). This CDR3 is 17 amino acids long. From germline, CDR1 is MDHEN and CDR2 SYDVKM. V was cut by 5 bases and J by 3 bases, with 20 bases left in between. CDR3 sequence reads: CASSQTGLEWDNQPQHF. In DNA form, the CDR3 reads TGTGCCAGCAGTCAAACAGGGTTGGAGTGGGACAATCAGCCCCAGCATTTT.

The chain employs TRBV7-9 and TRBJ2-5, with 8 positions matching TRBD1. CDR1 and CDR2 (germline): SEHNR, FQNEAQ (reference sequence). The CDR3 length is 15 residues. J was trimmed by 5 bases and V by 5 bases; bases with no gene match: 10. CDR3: CASSRLQGAGETQYF. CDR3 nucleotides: TGTGCCAGCAGCAGACTTCAGGGGGCGGGGGAGACCCAGTACTTC.

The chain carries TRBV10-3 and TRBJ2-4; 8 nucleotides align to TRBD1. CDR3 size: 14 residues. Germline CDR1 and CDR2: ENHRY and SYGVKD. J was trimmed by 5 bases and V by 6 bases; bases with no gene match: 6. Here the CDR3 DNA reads TGTGCCATCAGCCCAGGGGGCGTTCAAAACATTCAGTACTTC. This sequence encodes CAISPGGVQNIQYF.

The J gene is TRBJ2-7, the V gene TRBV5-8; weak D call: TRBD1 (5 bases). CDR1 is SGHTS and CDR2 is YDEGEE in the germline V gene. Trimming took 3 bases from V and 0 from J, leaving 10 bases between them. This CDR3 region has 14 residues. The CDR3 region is CASSSTRGSYEQYF. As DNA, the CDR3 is TGTGCCAGCAGCTCGACAAGGGGCTCCTACGAGCAGTACTTC.

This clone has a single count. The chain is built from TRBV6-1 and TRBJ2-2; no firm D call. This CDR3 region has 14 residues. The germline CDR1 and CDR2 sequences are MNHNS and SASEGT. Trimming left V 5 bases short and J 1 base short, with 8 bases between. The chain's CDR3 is CASSSLQNTGELFF. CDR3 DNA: TGTGCCAGCAGTTCTTTACAGAACACCGGGGAGCTGTTTTTT.

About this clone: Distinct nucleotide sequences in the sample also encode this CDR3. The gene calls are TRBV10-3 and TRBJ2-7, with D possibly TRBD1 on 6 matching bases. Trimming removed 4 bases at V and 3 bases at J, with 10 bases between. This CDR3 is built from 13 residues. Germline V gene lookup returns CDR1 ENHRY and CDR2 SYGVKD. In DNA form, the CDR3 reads TGTGCCATCAGTGGATCACAGGGCTACGAGCAGTACTTC. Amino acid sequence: CAISGSQGYEQYF.

This CDR3 is CASSADGASNQPQHF. CDR3 in DNA: TGCGCCAGCAGCGCGGACGGGGCCAGCAATCAGCCCCAGCATTTT. The J gene is TRBJ1-5, the V gene TRBV5-1; perhaps TRBD1 as D (5 bases). The CDR3 runs 15 residues. Deletions cut 4 bases from V and 1 base from J, with 12 bases between. The germline V gene has CDR1 SGHRS and CDR2 YFSETQ.

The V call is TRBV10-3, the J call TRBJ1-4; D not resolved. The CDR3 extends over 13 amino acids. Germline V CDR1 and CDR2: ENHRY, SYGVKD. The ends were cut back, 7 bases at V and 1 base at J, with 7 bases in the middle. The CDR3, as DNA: TGTGCCATCAAAGCGGGAACTAATGAAAAACTGTTTTTT. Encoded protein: CAIKAGTNEKLFF.

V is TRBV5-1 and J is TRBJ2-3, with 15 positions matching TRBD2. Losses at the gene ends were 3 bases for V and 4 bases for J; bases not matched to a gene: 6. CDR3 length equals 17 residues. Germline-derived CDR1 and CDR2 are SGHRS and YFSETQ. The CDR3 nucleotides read TGCGCCAGCAGCTCCGGGACTAGCGGGGGGCAGTCAGATACGCAGTATTTT. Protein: CASSSGTSGGQSDTQYF.

The CDR3 DNA follows: TGTGCCTGGAGTTATACGGGGGACACAGATACGCAGTATTTT. Translating gives CAWSYTGDTDTQYF. The chain joins TRBV30 to TRBJ2-3, with a weak D call TRBD2 (6 bases). The V gene's germline CDR1 is GTSNPN and CDR2 SVGIG (reference sequence). The CDR3 loop spans 14 amino acids. The germline V and J ends were trimmed by 2 bases and 2 bases, with 11 bases remaining between them.

The DNA for the CDR3 is TGTGCCAGCAGTTTAACGGTAGCGGGGGGATCCACAGATACGCAGTATTTT. Translated, it gives CASSLTVAGGSTDTQYF. V gene TRBV28 combines with J gene TRBJ2-3, with 10 bases aligning to TRBD2. CDR3 size: 17 residues. The ends lost 2 bases at V and 2 bases at J; junction bases unmatched: 7. CDR1 MDHEN and CDR2 SYDVKM come from the germline V gene.

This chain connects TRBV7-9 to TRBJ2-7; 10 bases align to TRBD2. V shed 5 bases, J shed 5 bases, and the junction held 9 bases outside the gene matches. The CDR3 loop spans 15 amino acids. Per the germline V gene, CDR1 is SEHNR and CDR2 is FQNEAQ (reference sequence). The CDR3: CASSQAGGARHEQYF. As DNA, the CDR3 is TGTGCCAGCAGCCAAGCGGGAGGGGCTCGCCACGAGCAGTACTTC.

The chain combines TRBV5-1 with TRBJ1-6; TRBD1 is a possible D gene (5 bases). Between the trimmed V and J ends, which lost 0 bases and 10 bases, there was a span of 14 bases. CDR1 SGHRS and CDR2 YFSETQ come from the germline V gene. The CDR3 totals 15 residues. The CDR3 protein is CASSLADSGRSPLHF. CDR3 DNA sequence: TGCGCCAGCAGCTTGGCTGACAGTGGGAGATCACCCCTCCACTTT.

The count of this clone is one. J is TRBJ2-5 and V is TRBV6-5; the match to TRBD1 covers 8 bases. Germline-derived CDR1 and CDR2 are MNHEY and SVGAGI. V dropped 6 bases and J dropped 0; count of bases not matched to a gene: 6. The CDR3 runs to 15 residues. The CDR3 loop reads CASSPGQVYQETQYF. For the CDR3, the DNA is TGTGCCAGCAGCCCGGGACAGGTTTACCAAGAGACCCAGTACTTC.

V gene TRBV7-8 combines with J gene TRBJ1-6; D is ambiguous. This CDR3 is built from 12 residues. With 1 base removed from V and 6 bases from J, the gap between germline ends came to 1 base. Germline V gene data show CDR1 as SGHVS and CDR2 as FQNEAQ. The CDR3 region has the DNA TGTGCCAGCAGCTTAGTTAATTCACCCCTCCACTTT. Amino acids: CASSLVNSPLHF. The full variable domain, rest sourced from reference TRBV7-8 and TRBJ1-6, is GAGVSQSPRYKVAKRGQDVALRCDPISGHVSLFWYQQALGQGPEFLTYFQNEAQLDKSGLPSDRFFAERPEGSVSTLKIQRTQQEDSAVYLCASSLVNSPLHFGNGTRLTVT.

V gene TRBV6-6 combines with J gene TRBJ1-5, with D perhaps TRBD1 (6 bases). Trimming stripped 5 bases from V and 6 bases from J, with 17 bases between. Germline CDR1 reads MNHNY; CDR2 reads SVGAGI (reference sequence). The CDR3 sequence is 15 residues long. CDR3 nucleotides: TGTGCCAGCAGTGATGGGGGCAGGGCGTTTCAGCCCCAGCATTTT. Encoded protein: CASSDGGRAFQPQHF.

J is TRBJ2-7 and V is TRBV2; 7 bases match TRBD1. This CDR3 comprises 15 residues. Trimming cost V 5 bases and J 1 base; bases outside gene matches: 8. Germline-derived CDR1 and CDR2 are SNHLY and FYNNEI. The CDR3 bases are TGTGCCAGCAGTACCGACAGGGAAACGTCCTACGAGCAGTACTTC. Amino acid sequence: CASSTDRETSYEQYF. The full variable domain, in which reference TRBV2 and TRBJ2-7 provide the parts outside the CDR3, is EPEVTQTPSHQVTQMGQEVILRCVPISNHLYFYWYRQILGQKVEFLVSFYNNEISEKSEIFDDQFSVERPDGSNFTLKIRSTKLEDSAMYFCASSTDRETSYEQYFGPGTRLTVT.